This T cell receptor (beta chain) originates from a study of T cells in Graves' hyperthyroidism and ophthalmopathy. Trimming stripped 0 bases from V and 4 bases from J, with 13 bases between. Germline V gene sequence: CDR1 SGHKS, CDR2 YYEKEE (reference sequence). The CDR3 contains 15 residues. Hyperthyroidism had been newly diagnosed in patients aged 18 to 65, and its duration was under 2 months. On the basis of clinical symptoms, serum thyroxine and TRAb, thyroid ultrasound and orbital computed tomography, diagnoses were made. Ten or more counts support this clonotype. Its specificity is unknown. The source material, RNA transcripts, was used to amplify TCR beta CDR3 regions. The HTBI primer set drove a first-round RT-PCR of the TCR CDR3. One entry per CDR3 protein results from TCRdb running MiXCR on the multiplex PCR reads. The data contain approximately 640,000 distinct CDR3 sequences, about 17% of them singletons.

The study, taken as a whole, reports: Ophthalmopathy was separated from stable hyperthyroidism by a 13 V-J model.

The sample taken for sequencing was blood. The V and J genes are TRBV5-5 and TRBJ1-2; D perhaps matches TRBD1 (5 bases). The sequence derives from a woman in her 30s with Graves' hyperthyroidism. The CDR3 coding sequence is TGTGCCAGCAGCTTGGGGCGGGACCGCACCTATGGCTACACCTTC. This sequence encodes CASSLGRDRTYGYTF.